This T cell receptor (beta chain) was retrieved from a study of T-cell reconstitution after alpha-beta-depleted transplantation in children. The study, taken as a whole, reports: The origin of high day-60 TCRbeta diversity in some patients lay in surviving recipient T cells and thymic progenitors. The main origin of T-cell counts and diversity one year after transplant was newly produced T cells.

Construction of the TCRbeta library involved unique molecular identifiers. TCRdb ran MiXCR on the PCR reads and lists one entry per CDR3 protein. Of 150,000 to 200,000 distinct CDR3 sequences in the sample, just under 6.5% were seen once. Germline values: CDR1 SQVTM, CDR2 ANQGSEA. Trimming took 7 bases from V and 15 from J, leaving 20 bases between them. The CDR3 covers 11 residues. This clonotype has a count of ten or more. The antigen is unknown. The sample consisted of PBMCs, taken before TCRalphabeta/CD19-depleted stem cell transplant. This clonotype originated in a girl less than two years old with combined immunodeficiency, due to receive a stem cell transplant. This chain joins TRBV29-1 and TRBJ2-3, with D perhaps matching TRBD2 (6 bases). The CDR3 coding sequence is TGCAGCGCGCCTCTAGGCGGGGAGTATTATTTT. It translates to CSAPLGGEYYF.